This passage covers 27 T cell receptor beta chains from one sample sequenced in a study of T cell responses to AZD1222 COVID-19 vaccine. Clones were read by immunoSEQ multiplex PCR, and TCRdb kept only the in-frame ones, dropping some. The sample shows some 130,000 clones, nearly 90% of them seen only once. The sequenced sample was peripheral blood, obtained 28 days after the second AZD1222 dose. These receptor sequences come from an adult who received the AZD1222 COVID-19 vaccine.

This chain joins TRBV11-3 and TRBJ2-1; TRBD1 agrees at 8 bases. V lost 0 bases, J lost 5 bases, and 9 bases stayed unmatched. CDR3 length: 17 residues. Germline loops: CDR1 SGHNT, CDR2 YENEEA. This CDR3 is CASSLEGRQGANNEQFF. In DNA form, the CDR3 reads TGTGCCAGCAGCTTAGAGGGGCGTCAGGGGGCAAACAATGAGCAGTTCTTC.

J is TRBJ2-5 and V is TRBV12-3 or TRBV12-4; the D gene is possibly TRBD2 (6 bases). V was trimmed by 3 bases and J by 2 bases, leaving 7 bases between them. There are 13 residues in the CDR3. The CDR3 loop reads CASSLEGQETQYF. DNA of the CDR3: TGTGCCAGCAGTTTGGAGGGACAAGAGACCCAGTACTTC.

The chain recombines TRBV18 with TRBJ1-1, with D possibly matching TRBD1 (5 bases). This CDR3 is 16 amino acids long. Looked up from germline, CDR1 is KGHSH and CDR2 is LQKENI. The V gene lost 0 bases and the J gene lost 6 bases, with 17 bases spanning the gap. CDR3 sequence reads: CASSPPAGVGAAEAFF. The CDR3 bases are TGTGCCAGCTCACCACCGGCCGGGGTTGGGGCGGCTGAAGCTTTCTTT.

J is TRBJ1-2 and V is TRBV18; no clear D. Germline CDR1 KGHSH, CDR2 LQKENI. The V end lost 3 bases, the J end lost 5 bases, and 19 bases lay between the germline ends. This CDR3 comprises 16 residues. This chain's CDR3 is CASSPPSVRFGYGYTF. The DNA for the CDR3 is TGTGCCAGCTCACCTCCGTCAGTACGTTTTGGGTATGGCTACACCTTC. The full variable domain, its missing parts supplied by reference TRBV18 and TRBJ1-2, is NAGVMQNPRHLVRRRGQEARLRCSPMKGHSHVYWYRQLPEEGLKFMVYLQKENIIDESGMPKERFSAEFPKEGPSILRIQQVVRGDSAAYFCASSPPSVRFGYGYTFGSGTRLTVV.

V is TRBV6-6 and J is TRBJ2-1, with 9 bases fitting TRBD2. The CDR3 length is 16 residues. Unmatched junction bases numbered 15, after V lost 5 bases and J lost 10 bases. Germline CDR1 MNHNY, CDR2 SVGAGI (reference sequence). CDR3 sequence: CASSTLRRGGPGEQFF. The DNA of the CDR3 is TGTGCCAGCAGTACCCTGCGGCGGGGGGGCCCTGGGGAGCAGTTCTTC.

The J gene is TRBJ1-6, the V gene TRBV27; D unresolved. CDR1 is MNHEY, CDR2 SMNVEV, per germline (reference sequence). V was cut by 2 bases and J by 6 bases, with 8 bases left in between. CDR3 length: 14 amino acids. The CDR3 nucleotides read TGTGCCAGCAGTTTAAACAGTGCTAATTCACCCCTCCACTTT. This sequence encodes CASSLNSANSPLHF.

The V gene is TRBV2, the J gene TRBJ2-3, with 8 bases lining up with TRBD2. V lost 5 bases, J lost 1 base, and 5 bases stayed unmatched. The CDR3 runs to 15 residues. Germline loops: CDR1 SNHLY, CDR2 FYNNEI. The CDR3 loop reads CASSRGGEGTDTQYF. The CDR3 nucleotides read TGTGCCAGCAGTCGGGGGGGCGAGGGCACAGATACGCAGTATTTT.

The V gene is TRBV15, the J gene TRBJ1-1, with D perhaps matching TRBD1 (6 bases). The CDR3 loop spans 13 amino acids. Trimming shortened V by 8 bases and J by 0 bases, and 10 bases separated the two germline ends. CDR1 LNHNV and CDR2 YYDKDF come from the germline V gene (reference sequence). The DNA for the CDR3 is TGTGCCACCTCGGGACAACTGAACACTGAAGCTTTCTTT. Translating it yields CATSGQLNTEAFF.

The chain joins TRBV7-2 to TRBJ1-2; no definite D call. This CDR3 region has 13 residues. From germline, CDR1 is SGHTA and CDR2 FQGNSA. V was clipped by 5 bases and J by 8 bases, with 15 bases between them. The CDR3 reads CASSPQEDVGYTF. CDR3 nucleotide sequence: TGTGCCAGCAGCCCTCAGGAGGACGTCGGCTACACCTTC.

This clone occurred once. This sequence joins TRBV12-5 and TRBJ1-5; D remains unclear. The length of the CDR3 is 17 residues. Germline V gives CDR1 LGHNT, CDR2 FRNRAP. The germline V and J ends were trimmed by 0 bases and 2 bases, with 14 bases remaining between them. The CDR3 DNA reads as TGTGCTAGTGGTTTGGTACTAGGCAGGTCGGGCAATCAGCCCCAGCATTTT. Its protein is CASGLVLGRSGNQPQHF.

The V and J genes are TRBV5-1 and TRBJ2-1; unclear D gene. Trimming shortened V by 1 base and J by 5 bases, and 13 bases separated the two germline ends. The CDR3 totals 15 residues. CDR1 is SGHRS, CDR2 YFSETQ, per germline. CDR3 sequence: CASSLIPASHNEQFF. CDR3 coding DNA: TGCGCCAGCAGCTTGATCCCAGCAAGTCACAATGAGCAGTTCTTC.

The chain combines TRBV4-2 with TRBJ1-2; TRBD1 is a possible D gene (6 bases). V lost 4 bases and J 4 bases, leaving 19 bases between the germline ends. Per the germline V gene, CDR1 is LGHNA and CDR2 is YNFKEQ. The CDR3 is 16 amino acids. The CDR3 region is CASSLQTRGGGYGYTF. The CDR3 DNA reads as TGTGCCAGCAGCCTCCAGACCAGGGGCGGGGGCTATGGCTACACCTTC.

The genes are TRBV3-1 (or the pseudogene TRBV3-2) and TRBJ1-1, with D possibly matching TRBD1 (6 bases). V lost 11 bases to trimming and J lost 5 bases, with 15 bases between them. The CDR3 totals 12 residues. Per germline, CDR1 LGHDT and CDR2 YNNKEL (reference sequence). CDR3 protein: CASGGKRTEAFF. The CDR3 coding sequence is TGTGCCTCTGGGGGCAAGAGGACTGAAGCTTTCTTT.

The CDR3 protein is CASRANAANTEAFF. The CDR3 bases are TGTGCCAGCAGAGCTAATGCAGCGAACACTGAAGCTTTCTTT. The V gene is TRBV11-1, the J gene TRBJ1-1; D is unclear. CDR3 size: 14 residues. The germline gives CDR1 SGHAT, CDR2 FQDESV (reference sequence). Trimming shortened V by 6 bases and J by 1 base, and 12 bases separated the two germline ends.

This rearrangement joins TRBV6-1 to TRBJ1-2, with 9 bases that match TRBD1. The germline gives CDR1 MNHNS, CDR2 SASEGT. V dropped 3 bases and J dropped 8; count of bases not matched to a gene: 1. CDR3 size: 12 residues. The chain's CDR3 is CASSETGGGYTF. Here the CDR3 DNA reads TGTGCCAGCAGTGAGACAGGGGGGGGCTACACCTTC.

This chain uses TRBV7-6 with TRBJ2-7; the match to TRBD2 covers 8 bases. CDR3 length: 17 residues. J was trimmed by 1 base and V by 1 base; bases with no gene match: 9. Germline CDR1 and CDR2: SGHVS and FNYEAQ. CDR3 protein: CASSLVPGGPQSYEQYF. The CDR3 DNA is TGTGCCAGCAGCTTAGTCCCGGGGGGGCCCCAATCCTACGAGCAGTACTTC.

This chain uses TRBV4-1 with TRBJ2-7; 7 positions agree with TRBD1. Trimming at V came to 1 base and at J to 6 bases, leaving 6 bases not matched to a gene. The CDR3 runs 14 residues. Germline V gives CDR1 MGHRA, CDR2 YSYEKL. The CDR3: CASSQARGLIEQYF. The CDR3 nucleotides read TGCGCCAGCAGCCAAGCGAGGGGGCTTATCGAGCAGTACTTC.

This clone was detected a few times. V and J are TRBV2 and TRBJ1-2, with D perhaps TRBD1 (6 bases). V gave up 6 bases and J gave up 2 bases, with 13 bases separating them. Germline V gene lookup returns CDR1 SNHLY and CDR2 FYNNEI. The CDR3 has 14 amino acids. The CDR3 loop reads CASRRGSSNYGYTF. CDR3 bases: TGTGCCAGCAGGAGGGGGTCGAGCAACTATGGCTACACCTTC.

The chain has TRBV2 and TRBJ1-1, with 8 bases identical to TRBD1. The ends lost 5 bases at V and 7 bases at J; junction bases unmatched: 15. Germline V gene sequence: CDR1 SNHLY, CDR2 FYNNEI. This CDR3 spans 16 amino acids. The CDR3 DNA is TGTGCCAGCAGTCCAGGGGGCCCCTACAGGTACGGTGAAGCTTTCTTT. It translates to CASSPGGPYRYGEAFF.

CDR3 sequence: CSASQGAEAFF. CDR3 in DNA: TGCAGTGCTAGCCAGGGGGCTGAAGCTTTCTTT. The V and J genes are TRBV20-1 and TRBJ1-1; 7 bases map to TRBD1. CDR3 length: 11 amino acids. The trim removed 3 bases at V and 6 bases at J, leaving 1 base unmatched. The germline CDR1 and CDR2 sequences are DFQATT and SNEGSKA (reference sequence).

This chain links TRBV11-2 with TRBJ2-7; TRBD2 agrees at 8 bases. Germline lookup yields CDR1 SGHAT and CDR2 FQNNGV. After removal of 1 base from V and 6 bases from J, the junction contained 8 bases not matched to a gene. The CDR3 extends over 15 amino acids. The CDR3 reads CASSLGDPAGAEQYF. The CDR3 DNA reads TGTGCCAGCAGCTTAGGCGACCCAGCGGGAGCCGAGCAGTACTTC.

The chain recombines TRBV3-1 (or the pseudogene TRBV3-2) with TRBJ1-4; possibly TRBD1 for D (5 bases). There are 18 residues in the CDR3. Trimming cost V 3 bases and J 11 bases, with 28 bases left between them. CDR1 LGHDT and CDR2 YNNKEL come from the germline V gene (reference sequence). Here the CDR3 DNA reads TGTGCCAGCAGCCATGCGGGGGAGACACCGGGAGGAGTGGGGAAACTGTTTTTT. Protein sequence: CASSHAGETPGGVGKLFF.

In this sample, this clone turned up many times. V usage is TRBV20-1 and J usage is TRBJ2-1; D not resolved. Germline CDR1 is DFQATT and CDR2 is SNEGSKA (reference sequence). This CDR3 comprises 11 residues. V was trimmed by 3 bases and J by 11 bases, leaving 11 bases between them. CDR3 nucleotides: TGCAGTGCTAGTGAATCCGGTAAGCAGTTCTTC. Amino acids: CSASESGKQFF.

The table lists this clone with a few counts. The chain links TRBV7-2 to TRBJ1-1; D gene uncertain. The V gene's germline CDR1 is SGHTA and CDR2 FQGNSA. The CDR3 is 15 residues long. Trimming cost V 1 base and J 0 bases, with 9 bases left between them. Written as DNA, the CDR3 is TGTGCCAGCAGCTTAGTATCGCAAATGAACACTGAAGCTTTCTTT. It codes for CASSLVSQMNTEAFF.

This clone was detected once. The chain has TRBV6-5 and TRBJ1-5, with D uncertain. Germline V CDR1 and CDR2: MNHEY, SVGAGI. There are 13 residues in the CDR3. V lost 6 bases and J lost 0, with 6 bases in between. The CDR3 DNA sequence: TGTGCCAGCAGGGGAAATAGCAATCAGCCCCAGCATTTT. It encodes CASRGNSNQPQHF.

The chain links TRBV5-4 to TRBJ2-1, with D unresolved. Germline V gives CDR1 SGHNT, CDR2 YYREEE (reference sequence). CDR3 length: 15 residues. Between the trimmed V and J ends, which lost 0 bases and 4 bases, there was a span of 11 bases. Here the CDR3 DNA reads TGTGCCAGCAGCTTGGACACGATACAATACAATGAGCAGTTCTTC. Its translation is CASSLDTIQYNEQFF.

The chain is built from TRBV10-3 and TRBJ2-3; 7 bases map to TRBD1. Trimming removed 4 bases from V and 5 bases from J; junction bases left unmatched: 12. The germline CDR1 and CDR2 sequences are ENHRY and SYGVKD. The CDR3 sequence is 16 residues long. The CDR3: CAISARPDRVGDTQYF. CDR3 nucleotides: TGTGCCATCAGTGCCCGACCTGACAGGGTGGGAGATACGCAGTATTTT.